The 9 T cell receptor beta chains listed next were all sequenced from one sample in a study of shared clonotypes between healthy human individuals. Method: immunoSEQ multiplex PCR; TCRdb's copy keeps in-frame clones and lacks some. The table includes around 1.9 million clones, 93% detected once. Selected positively for CCR7 and CD45RO-negative, naive CD8 cells excluded terminally differentiated effector memory CD45RA+ cells. The sequenced sample consisted of naive CD8+ T cells from PBMCs. The receptors come from a man between 18 and 29 years old in good health. Some clones in this sample may be carry-over from other donors' samples.

This clone was seen more than once but under ten times. This chain connects TRBV4-1 to TRBJ1-2; D unresolved. The V end lost 0 bases, the J end lost 10 bases, and 18 bases lay between the germline ends. Germline V gene data show CDR1 as MGHRA and CDR2 as YSYEKL. There are 15 residues in the CDR3. CDR3 nucleotides: TGCGCCAGCAGCCAAGATCGGCGATTCGAAGTGGCCTACACCTTC. It yields the protein CASSQDRRFEVAYTF.

This clone has just one count. The rearrangement joins TRBV11-2 to TRBJ2-7; 9 bases are shared with TRBD2. The CDR3 contains 16 residues. The V segment lost 5 bases and the J segment 1 base; nucleotides outside the gene matches: 9. The germline V gene has CDR1 SGHAT and CDR2 FQNNGV. CDR3 loop: CASSLTDSGSSYEQYF. The DNA for the CDR3 is TGTGCCAGCAGCCTCACCGATAGCGGGAGTTCCTACGAGCAGTACTTC. The whole variable domain, filled in from reference TRBV11-2 and TRBJ2-7, reads EAGVAQSPRYKIIEKRQSVAFWCNPISGHATLYWYQQILGQGPKLLIQFQNNGVVDDSQLPKDRFSAERLKGVDSTLKIQPAKLEDSAVYLCASSLTDSGSSYEQYFGPGTRLTVT.

J is TRBJ2-3 and V is TRBV15; D unresolved. Germline CDR1 is LNHNV and CDR2 is YYDKDF (reference sequence). This CDR3 comprises 14 residues. With 5 bases removed from V and 1 base from J, the gap between germline ends came to 10 bases. CDR3 bases: TGTGCCACCAGCTATGCGTGGGGCACAGATACGCAGTATTTT. This translates into CATSYAWGTDTQYF.

The chain carries TRBV15 and TRBJ1-3; D is unresolved. The CDR3 runs to 14 residues. V shed 7 bases and J shed 0 bases, with 10 bases lying between them. Germline V gene sequence: CDR1 LNHNV, CDR2 YYDKDF (reference sequence). CDR3 sequence: CATTDAHSGNTIYF. In DNA, the CDR3 is TGTGCCACCACGGACGCCCACTCTGGAAACACCATATATTTT.

Notes on this clone: A read error is possible here, since a much larger clone lies one base away. Other DNA variants within this sample encode the same CDR3. In DNA, the CDR3 is TGTGCCAGCAGTTTCAGGGAGACCCAGTACTTC. Residues: CASSFRETQYF. The chain uses TRBV27 and TRBJ2-5; no clear D gene. The V and J ends lost 3 bases and 5 bases respectively, with 4 bases between them. CDR1 MNHEY and CDR2 SMNVEV come from the germline V gene (reference sequence). This CDR3 region has 11 residues.

The chain joins TRBV29-1 to TRBJ2-5; the D gene is possibly TRBD2 (6 bases). V lost 6 bases to trimming and J lost 2 bases, with 16 bases between them. CDR1 is SQVTM, CDR2 ANQGSEA, per germline. The CDR3 length is 14 residues. This CDR3 reads CSVLGLMKQETQYF. The CDR3, as DNA: TGCAGCGTCTTGGGACTTATGAAACAAGAGACCCAGTACTTC. The whole variable domain, filled in from reference TRBV29-1 and TRBJ2-5, reads SAVISQKPSRDICQRGTSLTIQCQVDSQVTMMFWYRQQPGQSLTLIATANQGSEATYESGFVIDKFPISRPNLTFSTLTVSNMSPEDSSIYLCSVLGLMKQETQYFGPGTRLLVL.

The chain recombines TRBV27 with TRBJ1-5, with D possibly being TRBD1 (5 bases). CDR1 and CDR2 from the germline V gene are MNHEY and SMNVEV (reference sequence). V lost 2 bases, J lost 2 bases, and 19 bases lay in between. This CDR3 has 18 residues. CDR3 protein: CASSLRQGRGRGNQPQHF. CDR3 DNA sequence: TGTGCCAGCAGTTTACGGCAGGGAAGGGGTAGGGGCAATCAGCCCCAGCATTTT.

Comments on this clone: Other DNA variants within this sample encode the same CDR3. The CDR3 loop is CASSYSLGTEAFF. The CDR3 coding sequence is TGTGCCAGCAGTTACTCGCTCGGCACTGAAGCTTTCTTT. The chain links TRBV6-5 to TRBJ1-1; D gene unclear. Germline values: CDR1 MNHEY, CDR2 SVGAGI. The CDR3 length is 13 residues. Trimming pared 0 bases from V and 4 bases from J, leaving 6 bases between.

V is TRBV10-2 and J is TRBJ1-5, with D unclear. Trimming removed 8 bases from V and 3 bases from J, with 11 bases in between. Germline V gene lookup returns CDR1 WSHSY and CDR2 SAAADI. The CDR3 has 13 amino acids. The chain's CDR3 is CASQARFNQPQHF. CDR3 sequence (DNA): TGCGCCAGCCAAGCCCGTTTCAATCAGCCCCAGCATTTT.